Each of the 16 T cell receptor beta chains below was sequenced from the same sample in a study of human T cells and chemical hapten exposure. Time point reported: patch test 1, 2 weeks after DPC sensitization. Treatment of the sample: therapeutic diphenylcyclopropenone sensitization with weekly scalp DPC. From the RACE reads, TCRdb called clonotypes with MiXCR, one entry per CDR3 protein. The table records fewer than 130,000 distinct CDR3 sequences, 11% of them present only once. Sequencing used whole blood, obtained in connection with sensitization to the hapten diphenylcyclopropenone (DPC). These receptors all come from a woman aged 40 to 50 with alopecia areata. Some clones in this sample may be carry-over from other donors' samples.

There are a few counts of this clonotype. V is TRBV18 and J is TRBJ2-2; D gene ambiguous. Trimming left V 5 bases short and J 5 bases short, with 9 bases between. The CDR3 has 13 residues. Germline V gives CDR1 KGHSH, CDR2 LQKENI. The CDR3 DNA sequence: TGTGCCAGCTCAACAGATACTACCGGGGAGCTGTTTTTT. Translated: CASSTDTTGELFF. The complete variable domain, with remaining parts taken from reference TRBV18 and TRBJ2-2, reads NAGVMQNPRHLVRRRGQEARLRCSPMKGHSHVYWYRQLPEEGLKFMVYLQKENIIDESGMPKERFSAEFPKEGPSILRIQQVVRGDSAAYFCASSTDTTGELFFGEGSRLTVL.

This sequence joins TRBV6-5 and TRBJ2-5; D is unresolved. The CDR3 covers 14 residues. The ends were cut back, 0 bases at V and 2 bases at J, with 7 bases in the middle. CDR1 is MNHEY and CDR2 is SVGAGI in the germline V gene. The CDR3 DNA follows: TGTGCCAGCAGTTACTCCCAGGCGCAAGAGACCCAGTACTTC. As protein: CASSYSQAQETQYF.

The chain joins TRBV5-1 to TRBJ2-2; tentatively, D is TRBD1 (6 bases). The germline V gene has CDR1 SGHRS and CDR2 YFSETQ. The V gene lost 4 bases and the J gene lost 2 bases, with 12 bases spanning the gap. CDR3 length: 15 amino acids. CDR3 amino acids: CASSLGQRNTGELFF. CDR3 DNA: TGCGCCAGCAGCCTCGGACAGCGTAACACCGGGGAGCTGTTTTTT.

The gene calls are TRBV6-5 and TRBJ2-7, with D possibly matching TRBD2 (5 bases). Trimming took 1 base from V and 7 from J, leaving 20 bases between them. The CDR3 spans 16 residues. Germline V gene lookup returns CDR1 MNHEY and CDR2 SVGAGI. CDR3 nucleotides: TGTGCCAGCAGTTACTTCGTAGGGTTAATGTCGGGAGAGCAGTACTTC. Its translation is CASSYFVGLMSGEQYF.

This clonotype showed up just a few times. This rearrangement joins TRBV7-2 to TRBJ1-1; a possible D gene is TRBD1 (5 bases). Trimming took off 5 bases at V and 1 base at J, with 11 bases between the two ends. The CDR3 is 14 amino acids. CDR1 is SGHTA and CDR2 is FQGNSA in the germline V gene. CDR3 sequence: CASSRGPENTEAFF. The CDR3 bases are TGTGCCAGCAGCAGGGGACCCGAGAACACTGAAGCTTTCTTT.

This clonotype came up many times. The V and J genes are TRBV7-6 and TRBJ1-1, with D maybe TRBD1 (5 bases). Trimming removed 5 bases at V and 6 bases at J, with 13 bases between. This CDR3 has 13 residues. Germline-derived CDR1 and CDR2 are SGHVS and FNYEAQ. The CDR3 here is CASSPAGGAEAFF. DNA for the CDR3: TGTGCCAGCAGCCCGGCCGGGGGGGCTGAAGCTTTCTTT.

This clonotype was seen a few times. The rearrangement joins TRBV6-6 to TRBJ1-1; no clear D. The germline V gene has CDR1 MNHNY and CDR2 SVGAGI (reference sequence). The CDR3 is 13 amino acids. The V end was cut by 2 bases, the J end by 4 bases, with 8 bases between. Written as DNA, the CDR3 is TGTGCCAGCAGTTACGCCGATTCCACTGAAGCTTTCTTT. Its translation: CASSYADSTEAFF.

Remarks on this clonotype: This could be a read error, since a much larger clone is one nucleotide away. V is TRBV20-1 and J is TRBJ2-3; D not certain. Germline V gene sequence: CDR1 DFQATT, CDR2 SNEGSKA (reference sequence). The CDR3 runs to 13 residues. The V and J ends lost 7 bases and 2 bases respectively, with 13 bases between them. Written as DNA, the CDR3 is TGCAGTGATGTACAGCGATACACAGATACGCAGTATTTT. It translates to CSDVQRYTDTQYF.

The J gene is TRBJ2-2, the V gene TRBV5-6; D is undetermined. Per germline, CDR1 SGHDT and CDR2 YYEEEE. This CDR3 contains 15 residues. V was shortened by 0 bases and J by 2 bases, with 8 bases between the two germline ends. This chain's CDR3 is CASSLEMSNTGELFF. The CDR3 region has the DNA TGTGCCAGCAGCTTGGAAATGTCTAACACCGGGGAGCTGTTTTTT. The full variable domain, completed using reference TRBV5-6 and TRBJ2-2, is DAGVTQSPTHLIKTRGQQVTLRCSPKSGHDTVSWYQQALGQGPQFIFQYYEEEERQRGNFPDRFSGHQFPNYSSELNVNALLLGDSALYLCASSLEMSNTGELFFGEGSRLTVL.

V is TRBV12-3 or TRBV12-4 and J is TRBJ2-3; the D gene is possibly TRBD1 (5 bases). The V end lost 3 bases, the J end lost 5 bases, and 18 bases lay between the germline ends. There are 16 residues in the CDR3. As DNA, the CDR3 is TGTGCCAGCAGTTTGGACCCCTCAGGGAAAGGAGATACGCAGTATTTT. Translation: CASSLDPSGKGDTQYF.

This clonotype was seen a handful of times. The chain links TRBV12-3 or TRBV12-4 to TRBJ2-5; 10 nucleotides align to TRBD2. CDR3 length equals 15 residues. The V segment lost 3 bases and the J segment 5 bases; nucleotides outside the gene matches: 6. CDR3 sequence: CASSFRASGGETQYF. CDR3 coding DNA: TGTGCCAGCAGTTTCAGGGCTAGCGGGGGTGAGACCCAGTACTTC.

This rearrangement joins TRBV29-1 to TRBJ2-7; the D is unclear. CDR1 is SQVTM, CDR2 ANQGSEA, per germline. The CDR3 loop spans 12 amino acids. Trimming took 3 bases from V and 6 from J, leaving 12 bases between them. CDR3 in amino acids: CSVDWAEGEQYF. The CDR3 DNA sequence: TGCAGCGTTGATTGGGCCGAAGGCGAGCAGTACTTC.

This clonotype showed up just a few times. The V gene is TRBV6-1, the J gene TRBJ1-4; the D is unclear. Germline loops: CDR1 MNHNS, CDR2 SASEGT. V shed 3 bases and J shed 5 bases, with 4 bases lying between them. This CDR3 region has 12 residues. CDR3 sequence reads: CASSEPNEKLFF. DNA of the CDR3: TGTGCCAGCAGTGAGCCCAATGAAAAACTGTTTTTT.

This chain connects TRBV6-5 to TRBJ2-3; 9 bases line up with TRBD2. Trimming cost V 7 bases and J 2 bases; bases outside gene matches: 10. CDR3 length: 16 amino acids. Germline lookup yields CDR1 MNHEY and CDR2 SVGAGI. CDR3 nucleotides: TGTGCCAGCACCCCGCTACCTAGCGGGGCCACAGATACGCAGTATTTT. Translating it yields CASTPLPSGATDTQYF.

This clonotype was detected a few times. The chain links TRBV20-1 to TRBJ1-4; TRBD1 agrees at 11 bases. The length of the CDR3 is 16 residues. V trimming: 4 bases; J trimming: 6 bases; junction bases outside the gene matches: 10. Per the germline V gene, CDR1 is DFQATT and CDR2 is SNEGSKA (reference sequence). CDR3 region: CSANRLPGQGDEKLFF. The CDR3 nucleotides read TGCAGTGCTAACCGATTACCGGGACAGGGGGATGAAAAACTGTTTTTT.

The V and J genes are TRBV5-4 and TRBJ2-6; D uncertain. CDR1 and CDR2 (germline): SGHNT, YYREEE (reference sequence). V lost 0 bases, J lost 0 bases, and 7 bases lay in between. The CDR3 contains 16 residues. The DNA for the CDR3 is TGTGCCAGCAGCTTGGCGTGGTCCTCTGGGGCCAACGTCCTGACTTTC. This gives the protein CASSLAWSSGANVLTF.